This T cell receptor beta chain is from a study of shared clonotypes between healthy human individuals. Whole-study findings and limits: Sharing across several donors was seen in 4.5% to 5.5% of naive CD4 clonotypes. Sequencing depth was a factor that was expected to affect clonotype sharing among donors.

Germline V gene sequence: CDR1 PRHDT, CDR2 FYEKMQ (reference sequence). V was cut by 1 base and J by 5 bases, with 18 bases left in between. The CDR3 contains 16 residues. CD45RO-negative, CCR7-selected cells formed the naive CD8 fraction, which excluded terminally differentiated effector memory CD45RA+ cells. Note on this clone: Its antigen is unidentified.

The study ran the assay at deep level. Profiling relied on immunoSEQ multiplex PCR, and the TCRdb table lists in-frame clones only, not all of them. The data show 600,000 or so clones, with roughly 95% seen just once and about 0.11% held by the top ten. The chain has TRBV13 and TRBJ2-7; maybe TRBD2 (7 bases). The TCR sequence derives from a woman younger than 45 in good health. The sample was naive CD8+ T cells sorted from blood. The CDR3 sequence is CASSLASGGAFDEQYF. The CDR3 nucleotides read TGTGCCAGCAGCTTAGCTTCGGGGGGCGCGTTCGACGAGCAGTACTTC.